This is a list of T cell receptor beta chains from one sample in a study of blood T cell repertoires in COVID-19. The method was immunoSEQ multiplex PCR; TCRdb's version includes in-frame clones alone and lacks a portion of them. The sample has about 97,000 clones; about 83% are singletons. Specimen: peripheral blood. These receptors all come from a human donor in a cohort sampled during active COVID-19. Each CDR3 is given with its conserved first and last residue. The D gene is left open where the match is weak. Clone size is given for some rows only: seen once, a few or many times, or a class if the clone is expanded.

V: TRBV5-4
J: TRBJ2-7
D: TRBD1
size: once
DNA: TGTGCCAGCAGTCCCGGGACAGGGTTCCTCGAGCAGTACTTC
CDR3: CASSPGTGFLEQYF

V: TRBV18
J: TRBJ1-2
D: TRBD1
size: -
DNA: TGTGCCAGCTCACCACTTGGGACAGGGGATGGCTACACCTTC
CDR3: CASSPLGTGDGYTF

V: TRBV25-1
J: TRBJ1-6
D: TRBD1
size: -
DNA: TGTGCCAGCAGTAGGGACAGGGAGGGATCACCCCTCCACTTT
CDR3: CASSRDREGSPLHF

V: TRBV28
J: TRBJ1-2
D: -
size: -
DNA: TGTGCCAGCAGTGGCGACATCCCGGGCTACACCTTC
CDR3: CASSGDIPGYTF

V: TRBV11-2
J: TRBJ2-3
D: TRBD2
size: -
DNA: TGTGCCAGCAGCTTAGAACAGACTAGCGGGGGGGGCCCAGATACGCAGTATTTT
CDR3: CASSLEQTSGGGPDTQYF

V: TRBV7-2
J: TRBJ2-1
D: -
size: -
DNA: TGTGCCAGCAGCCCGGACAGCGTCGTACACAATGAGCAGTTCTTC
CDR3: CASSPDSVVHNEQFF

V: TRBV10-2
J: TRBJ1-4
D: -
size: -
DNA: TGCGCCAGCAGTGGATTAAGGGGGATGGTTGAAAAACTGTTTTTT
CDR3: CASSGLRGMVEKLFF

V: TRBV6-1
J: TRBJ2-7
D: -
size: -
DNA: TGTGCCAGCAGTGAGAGCGGTGATTCCTACGAGCAGTACTTC
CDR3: CASSESGDSYEQYF

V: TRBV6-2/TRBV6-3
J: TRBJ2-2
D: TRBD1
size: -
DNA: TGTGCCAGCAGTTACCCAGGGGGCCTGAACACCGGGGAGCTGTTTTTT
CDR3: CASSYPGGLNTGELFF

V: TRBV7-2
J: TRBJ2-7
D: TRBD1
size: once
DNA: TGTGCCAGCATTCCACTCTGGACAGGGGGCACCCCCTACGAGCAGTACTTC
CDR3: CASIPLWTGGTPYEQYF

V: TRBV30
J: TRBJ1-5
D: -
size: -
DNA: TGTGCCTGGAGTCCCAAGATCCGGGGAATCAATCAGCCCCAGCATTTT
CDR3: CAWSPKIRGINQPQHF